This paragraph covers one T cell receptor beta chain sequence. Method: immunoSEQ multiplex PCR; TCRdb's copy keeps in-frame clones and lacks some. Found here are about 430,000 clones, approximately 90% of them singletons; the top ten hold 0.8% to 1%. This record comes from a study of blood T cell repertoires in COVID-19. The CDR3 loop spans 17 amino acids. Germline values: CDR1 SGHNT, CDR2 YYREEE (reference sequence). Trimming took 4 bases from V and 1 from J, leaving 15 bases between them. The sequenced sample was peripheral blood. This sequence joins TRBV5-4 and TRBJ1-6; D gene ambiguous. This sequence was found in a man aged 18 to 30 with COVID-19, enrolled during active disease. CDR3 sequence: CASSRPDGGSYNSPLHF. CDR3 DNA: TGTGCCAGCAGCCGCCCTGATGGAGGATCCTATAATTCACCCCTCCACTTT.